A single sample gave rise to the 3 T cell receptor beta chains below, sequenced in a study of cytomegalovirus exposure and HLA in healthy donors. 13 Jbeta primers and 60 Vbeta primers were used for the PCR. Clones were sequenced by immunoSEQ multiplex PCR, and TCRdb holds only the in-frame ones, with some missing. The sample holds over 110,000 clones. Sample: PBMCs. The receptors derive from a male donor in good health and CMV-seronegative.

This rearrangement joins TRBV2 to TRBJ1-1, with D tentatively TRBD1 (5 bases). Looked up from germline, CDR1 is SNHLY and CDR2 is FYNNEI. The CDR3 contains 12 residues. V lost 6 bases, J lost 1 base, and 6 bases lay in between. CDR3 amino acids: CASRTENTEAFF. The CDR3 region has the DNA TGTGCCAGCAGGACAGAGAACACTGAAGCTTTCTTT.

This sequence joins TRBV28 and TRBJ1-2; 7 bases map to TRBD1. CDR1 and CDR2 (germline): MDHEN, SYDVKM. V gave up 10 bases and J gave up 5 bases; unmatched junction bases: 10. The CDR3 runs 13 residues. The CDR3 sequence: CAIWDRKGYGYTF. Written as DNA, the CDR3 is TGTGCCATCTGGGACAGAAAGGGTTATGGCTACACCTTC.

This sequence joins TRBV29-1 and TRBJ2-5; 8 positions agree with TRBD2. Germline V CDR1 and CDR2: SQVTM, ANQGSEA. The CDR3 is made up of 14 amino acids. The V segment lost 4 bases and the J segment 4 bases; nucleotides outside the gene matches: 8. The CDR3 DNA sequence: TGCAGCGTTGTCCCTCGGGGGGGTGGAGAGACCCAGTACTTC. This gives the protein CSVVPRGGGETQYF. Full variable domain (outside the CDR3, taken from reference TRBV29-1 and TRBJ2-5): SAVISQKPSRDICQRGTSLTIQCQVDSQVTMMFWYRQQPGQSLTLIATANQGSEATYESGFVIDKFPISRPNLTFSTLTVSNMSPEDSSIYLCSVVPRGGGETQYFGPGTRLLVL.